The clone carrying this T cell receptor (beta chain) showed up many times. TCRdb called the RT-PCR reads again in MiXCR, with one record for every CDR3 protein. The data hold about 680,000 distinct CDR3 sequences, with about 14% observed a single time. Trimming removed 6 bases at V and 5 bases at J, with 13 bases between. Germline CDR1 MNHNY, CDR2 SVGAGI (reference sequence). This CDR3 comprises 13 residues. Input material: memory CD4+ T cells from blood. The chain carries TRBV6-6 and TRBJ1-1; D possibly corresponds to TRBD1 (5 bases). The TCR was taken from a female donor in good health, serving as a healthy control. This CDR3 reads CASSTGTRTEAFF. The CDR3 DNA is TGTGCCAGCAGCACCGGGACGAGGACTGAAGCTTTCTTT.